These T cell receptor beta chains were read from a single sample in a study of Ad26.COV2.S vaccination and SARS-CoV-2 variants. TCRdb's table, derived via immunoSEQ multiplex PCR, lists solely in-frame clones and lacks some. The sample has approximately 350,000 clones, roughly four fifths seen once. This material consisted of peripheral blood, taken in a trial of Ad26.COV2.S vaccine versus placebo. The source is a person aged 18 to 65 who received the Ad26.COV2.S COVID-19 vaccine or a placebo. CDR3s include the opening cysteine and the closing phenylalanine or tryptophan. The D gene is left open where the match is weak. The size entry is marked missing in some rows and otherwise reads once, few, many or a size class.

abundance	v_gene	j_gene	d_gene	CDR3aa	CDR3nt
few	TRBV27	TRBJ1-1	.	CASSSAGANTEAFF	TGTGCCAGCAGTTCCGCCGGGGCGAACACTGAAGCTTTCTTT
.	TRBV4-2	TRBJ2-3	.	CASSQAGSTDTQYF	TGTGCCAGCAGCCAAGCCGGATCCACAGATACGCAGTATTTT
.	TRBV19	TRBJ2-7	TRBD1	CASRTGSDEQYF	TGTGCCAGTAGGACAGGGAGCGACGAGCAGTACTTC
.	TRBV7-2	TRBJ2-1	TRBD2	CASSQAGTSGGPRFF	TGTGCCAGCAGCCAAGCCGGGACTAGCGGGGGGCCGAGGTTCTTC
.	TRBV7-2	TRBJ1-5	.	CASSLGRNQPQHF	TGTGCCAGCAGCTTAGGCCGCAATCAGCCCCAGCATTTT
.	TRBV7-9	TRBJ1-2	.	CAGSANYGYTF	TGTGCCGGCTCAGCTAACTATGGCTACACCTTC
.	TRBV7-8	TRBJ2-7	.	CASSFEGHSYEQYF	TGTGCCAGCAGCTTTGAGGGCCACTCCTACGAGCAGTACTTC
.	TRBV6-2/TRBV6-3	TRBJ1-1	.	CASSYDGMNTEAFF	TGTGCCAGCAGTTACGACGGAATGAACACTGAAGCTTTCTTT
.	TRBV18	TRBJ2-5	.	CASSPNQGQETQYF	TGTGCCAGCTCACCGAATCAGGGGCAAGAGACCCAGTACTTC
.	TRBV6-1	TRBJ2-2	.	CASSEHGGHTGELFF	TGTGCCAGCAGTGAACACGGGGGGCACACCGGGGAGCTGTTTTTT
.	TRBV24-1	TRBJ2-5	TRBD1	CATSDSRTGGQETQYF	TGTGCCACCAGTGACTCCCGGACAGGGGGGCAAGAGACCCAGTACTTC
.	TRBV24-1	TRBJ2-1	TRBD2	CATSDSPGSGRRYNEQFF	TGTGCCACCAGTGATTCCCCAGGGAGCGGGAGAAGATACAATGAGCAGTTCTTC
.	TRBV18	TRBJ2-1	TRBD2	CASSPPSSGPNEQFF	TGTGCCAGCTCACCACCGTCTAGCGGCCCCAATGAGCAGTTCTTC
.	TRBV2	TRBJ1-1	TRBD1	CASGGQVNTEAFF	TGTGCCAGCGGGGGACAGGTGAACACTGAAGCTTTCTTT
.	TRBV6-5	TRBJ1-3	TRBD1	CASSYSTGSRGNTIYF	TGTGCCAGCAGTTACTCGACAGGGTCGAGAGGAAACACCATATATTTT